Shown below are 29 T cell receptor beta chains from a single sample sequenced in a study of radiotherapy plus CTLA-4 blockade in lung cancer. Generated by immunoSEQ multiplex PCR, the TCRdb table keeps only in-frame clones and is missing some. The sample lists over 35,000 clones, approximately 71% occurring once. Sequenced here: peripheral blood, sampled from a patient treated with radiotherapy plus ipilimumab. These receptors were taken from a human donor with non-small cell lung cancer whose response to radiotherapy plus ipilimumab could not be evaluated.

V usage is TRBV28 and J usage is TRBJ2-7; TRBD2 is a possible D gene (5 bases). The germline CDR1 and CDR2 sequences are MDHEN and SYDVKM. The CDR3 runs 15 residues. The V end was cut by 5 bases, the J end by 0 bases, with 14 bases between. Here the CDR3 DNA reads TGTGCCAGCAGTCCCCTAGCTGACGGCTCCTACGAGCAGTACTTC. Residues: CASSPLADGSYEQYF.

This chain connects TRBV5-4 to TRBJ2-6; the D gene is possibly TRBD1 (5 bases). Per germline, CDR1 SGHNT and CDR2 YYREEE (reference sequence). The V and J ends lost 4 bases and 0 bases respectively, with 17 bases between them. The CDR3 length is 18 residues. This chain's CDR3 is CASSPAPTAYSGANVLTF. CDR3 sequence (DNA): TGTGCCAGCAGCCCCGCGCCGACAGCCTACTCTGGGGCCAACGTCCTGACTTTC.

This clone appeared a few times. The chain recombines TRBV29-1 with TRBJ2-6; 8 bases map to TRBD1. Losses at the gene ends were 4 bases for V and 4 bases for J; bases not matched to a gene: 6. The germline V gene encodes CDR1 SQVTM and CDR2 ANQGSEA. The CDR3 has 15 amino acids. CDR3 region: CSVGQGAPGANVLTF. The CDR3 nucleotides read TGCAGCGTTGGCCAGGGGGCGCCCGGGGCCAACGTCCTGACTTTC.

The rearrangement joins TRBV7-3 to TRBJ2-3, with no clear D. CDR3 length equals 15 residues. Germline V lookup: CDR1 SGHTA, CDR2 FQGTGA. The V and J ends lost 3 bases and 1 base respectively, with 11 bases between them. CDR3 residues: CASSLSSVGTDTQYF. The CDR3 DNA reads as TGTGCCAGCAGCTTGAGTTCGGTTGGCACAGATACGCAGTATTTT.

The rearrangement joins TRBV5-6 to TRBJ2-1, with TRBD2 matching over 14 bases. This CDR3 has 17 residues. With V trimmed by 4 bases and J by 4 bases, 7 bases remained unmatched. CDR1 and CDR2 from the germline V gene are SGHDT and YYEEEE. This CDR3 reads CASSDRTSGGTYNEQFF. In DNA form, the CDR3 reads TGTGCCAGCAGCGACCGGACTAGCGGGGGGACTTACAATGAGCAGTTCTTC.

This clone occurred once. J is TRBJ2-7 and V is TRBV28, with 8 positions matching TRBD2. CDR1 is MDHEN, CDR2 SYDVKM, per germline. The J segment lost 2 bases and the V segment lost 4 bases, leaving 7 bases of the junction unmatched. The CDR3 is 15 residues long. CDR3 coding DNA: TGTGCCAGCAGTTCCGGGGGACTAGTTCCCTACGAGCAGTACTTC. Translation gives CASSSGGLVPYEQYF.

The gene calls are TRBV4-3 and TRBJ1-6, with D possibly being TRBD1 (5 bases). The CDR3 has 15 amino acids. CDR1 and CDR2 from the germline V gene are LGHNA and YSLEER. V was shortened by 4 bases and J by 9 bases, with 16 bases between the two germline ends. This CDR3 is CASSPGMGLGSPLHF. The CDR3, as DNA: TGCGCCAGCAGCCCGGGGATGGGACTCGGTTCACCCCTCCACTTT.

This clone was counted only a few times. The J gene is TRBJ1-2, the V gene TRBV6-5; D might be TRBD1 (6 bases). The CDR3 spans 11 residues. Germline CDR1 and CDR2: MNHEY and SVGAGI. This chain's CDR3 is CAIKRGYGYTF. In DNA form, the CDR3 reads TGTGCTATCAAAAGGGGGTATGGCTACACCTTC.

This sequence joins TRBV9 and TRBJ1-2; D is possibly TRBD1 (5 bases). This CDR3 has 13 residues. The V end lost 0 bases, the J end lost 6 bases, and 9 bases lay between the germline ends. Looked up from germline, CDR1 is SGDLS and CDR2 is YYNGEE. As DNA, the CDR3 is TGTGCCAGCAGCGTAGTAGGGGCTGATGGCTACACCTTC. Translation gives CASSVVGADGYTF.

J is TRBJ2-7 and V is TRBV30, with 9 bases aligning to TRBD2. The CDR3 has 17 amino acids. The germline V gene has CDR1 GTSNPN and CDR2 SVGIG (reference sequence). V was pared by 8 bases and J by 0 bases, with 17 bases of the junction left unmatched. CDR3 residues: CALETSGEKWSSYEQYF. The CDR3 nucleotides are TGTGCCCTGGAGACTAGCGGAGAGAAGTGGAGCTCCTACGAGCAGTACTTC.

The V gene is TRBV20-1, the J gene TRBJ2-3; D unresolved. Germline CDR1 is DFQATT and CDR2 is SNEGSKA (reference sequence). Trimming removed 4 bases from V and 6 bases from J, with 8 bases in between. The CDR3 loop spans 11 amino acids. The CDR3: CSAKLRDTQYF. The CDR3 region has the DNA TGCAGTGCTAAACTGCGCGATACGCAGTATTTT.

V is TRBV5-1 and J is TRBJ2-6; 8 positions match TRBD2. Germline assignment: CDR1 SGHRS and CDR2 YFSETQ. This CDR3 is built from 16 residues. After removal of 7 bases from V and 4 bases from J, the junction contained 10 bases not matched to a gene. CDR3 DNA: TGCGCCAGCTCCCCGGGAGGGGCGGAAGGGGCCAACGTCCTGACTTTC. Translating gives CASSPGGAEGANVLTF.

V usage is TRBV30 and J usage is TRBJ1-3; D possibly corresponds to TRBD1 (5 bases). The CDR3 length is 14 residues. Trimming stripped 7 bases from V and 10 bases from J, with 23 bases between. Per germline, CDR1 GTSNPN and CDR2 SVGIG (reference sequence). CDR3 amino acids: CASSGQLTGGTIYF. CDR3 nucleotide sequence: TGTGCCTCTTCGGGGCAGCTAACGGGGGGGACCATATATTTT.

This clone is medium-sized by share. This chain connects TRBV2 to TRBJ2-7, with a weak D call TRBD1 (8 bases). The CDR3 sequence is 12 residues long. V was shortened by 6 bases and J by 7 bases, with 13 bases between the two germline ends. The germline gives CDR1 SNHLY, CDR2 FYNNEI. DNA for the CDR3: TGTGCCAGCAGACAACAGGGGGGGGAGCAGTACTTC. This sequence encodes CASRQQGGEQYF.

The chain joins TRBV19 to TRBJ2-7; TRBD1 aligns across 7 bases. The CDR3 has 15 amino acids. Trimming cost V 1 base and J 2 bases; bases outside gene matches: 5. Germline loops: CDR1 LNHDA, CDR2 SQIVND (reference sequence). CDR3 protein: CASSIGQGQAYEQYF. In DNA form, the CDR3 reads TGTGCCAGTAGTATAGGGCAAGGACAGGCCTACGAGCAGTACTTC.

The rearrangement links TRBV5-1 to TRBJ2-5; a possible D gene is TRBD1 (6 bases). This CDR3 comprises 17 residues. Trimming removed 1 base at V and 3 bases at J, with 19 bases between. CDR1 and CDR2 from the germline V gene are SGHRS and YFSETQ. The CDR3 region is CASSLNPQGNGEETQYF. CDR3 sequence (DNA): TGCGCCAGCAGCTTGAACCCACAGGGAAATGGGGAAGAGACCCAGTACTTC. The full variable domain, rest sourced from reference TRBV5-1 and TRBJ2-5, is KAGVTQTPRYLIKTRGQQVTLSCSPISGHRSVSWYQQTPGQGLQFLFEYFSETQRNKGNFPGRFSGRQFSNSRSEMNVSTLELGDSALYLCASSLNPQGNGEETQYFGPGTRLLVL.

The chain couples TRBV2 to TRBJ2-5, with D possibly TRBD2 on 5 matching bases. The end of the DNA fits TRBJ2-7 better, so the J call may be wrong. Germline V lookup: CDR1 SNHLY, CDR2 FYNNEI. This CDR3 has 14 residues. CDR3 coding DNA: TGTGCCAGCAGGGCCACTAGTTTTTTTAACGAGCAGTACTTC. Protein: CASRATSFFNEQYF.

The sample holds one count of this clone. V is TRBV7-9 and J is TRBJ2-1; weak D call: TRBD2 (5 bases). The V gene's germline CDR1 is SEHNR and CDR2 FQNEAQ (reference sequence). The CDR3 extends over 16 amino acids. The ends were cut back, 0 bases at V and 9 bases at J, with 18 bases in the middle. The CDR3 loop reads CASSLARQNMGSEQFF. CDR3 sequence (DNA): TGTGCCAGCAGCTTAGCGCGACAAAACATGGGGAGTGAGCAGTTCTTC.

This clone appeared a single time. The chain links TRBV25-1 to TRBJ2-5, with 12 bases aligning to TRBD2. After removal of 1 base from V and 5 bases from J, the junction contained 8 bases not matched to a gene. The CDR3 covers 17 residues. The germline CDR1 and CDR2 sequences are MGHDK and SYGVNS. The CDR3 DNA is TGTGCCAGCAGTGAATCCAAGCCTAGCGGGGGGGCCGAGACCCAGTACTTC. Its protein is CASSESKPSGGAETQYF.

The chain has TRBV28 and TRBJ2-3, with 9 bases matching TRBD1. CDR1 MDHEN and CDR2 SYDVKM come from the germline V gene. V shed 8 bases and J 1 base; nucleotides not matched to a gene: 1. This CDR3 comprises 13 residues. CDR3 sequence reads: CASRDRGTDTQYF. CDR3 coding DNA: TGTGCCAGCCGGGACAGGGGCACAGATACGCAGTATTTT.

This clone was recorded only once. This chain uses TRBV5-1 with TRBJ1-6; 10 nucleotides align to TRBD1. There are 14 residues in the CDR3. Germline V gene data show CDR1 as SGHRS and CDR2 as YFSETQ. With 6 bases clipped from V and 7 bases from J, the junction kept 4 bases outside the gene matches. The CDR3 sequence is CASTPGQGNSPLHF. The CDR3 DNA reads as TGCGCCAGCACTCCGGGACAGGGGAATTCACCCCTCCACTTT.

J is TRBJ2-5 and V is TRBV5-5, with D perhaps TRBD1 (6 bases). The CDR3 contains 17 residues. Trimming took 4 bases from V and 0 from J, leaving 19 bases between them. Germline V gives CDR1 SGHKS, CDR2 YYEKEE (reference sequence). The CDR3 loop is CASSPFGTSIHQETQYF. Here the CDR3 DNA reads TGTGCCAGCAGCCCCTTCGGGACATCAATACACCAAGAGACCCAGTACTTC.

The rearrangement uses TRBV7-3 and TRBJ2-5; TRBD2 aligns across 8 bases. The CDR3 runs 14 residues. V dropped 2 bases and J dropped 4; count of bases not matched to a gene: 3. Germline V CDR1 and CDR2: SGHTA, FQGTGA. The CDR3 protein is CASSLAGGRETQYF. The CDR3, as DNA: TGTGCCAGCAGCTTAGCGGGGGGTAGAGAGACCCAGTACTTC. Combining the CDR3 with reference TRBV7-3 and TRBJ2-5 gives the whole variable domain GAGVSQTPSNKVTEKGKYVELRCDPISGHTALYWYRQSLGQGPEFLIYFQGTGAADDSGLPNDRFFAVRPEGSVSTLKIQRTERGDSAVYLCASSLAGGRETQYFGPGTRLLVL.

The V call is TRBV6-1, the J call TRBJ2-3; weak D call: TRBD2 (7 bases). Germline CDR1 and CDR2: MNHNS and SASEGT. The ends were cut back, 6 bases at V and 0 bases at J, with 13 bases in the middle. The CDR3 totals 15 residues. The CDR3 region is CASSLGGPSTDTQYF. The DNA for the CDR3 is TGTGCCAGCAGCCTCGGGGGGCCCAGCACAGATACGCAGTATTTT.

This clone was detected a few times. The rearrangement links TRBV19 to TRBJ2-7, with no clear D. The CDR3 is 14 residues long. V was clipped by 3 bases and J by 2 bases, with 11 bases between them. Germline V CDR1 and CDR2: LNHDA, SQIVND (reference sequence). CDR3 sequence (DNA): TGTGCCAGTAGTATTGGTTACGGTACCTACGAGCAGTACTTC. Encoded protein: CASSIGYGTYEQYF.

J is TRBJ2-7 and V is TRBV5-1, with D uncertain. The V gene lost 1 base and the J gene lost 3 bases, with 2 bases spanning the gap. Germline loops: CDR1 SGHRS, CDR2 YFSETQ. The CDR3 has 11 residues. The CDR3 region has the DNA TGCGCCAGCAGCTTGTACTACGAGCAGTACTTC. Protein product: CASSLYYEQYF.

The chain recombines TRBV6-5 with TRBJ2-5, with 10 bases that match TRBD1. V trimming: 6 bases; J trimming: 2 bases; junction bases outside the gene matches: 6. The CDR3 covers 15 residues. In germline, CDR1 is MNHEY, CDR2 SVGAGI. The CDR3 region has the DNA TGTGCCAGCAGCCGTCGGACAGGGGGTCAAGAGACCCAGTACTTC. Translating gives CASSRRTGGQETQYF.

V is TRBV2 and J is TRBJ2-2; 15 bases are a match to TRBD2. Germline V gene lookup returns CDR1 SNHLY and CDR2 FYNNEI. The CDR3 covers 17 residues. Germline trimming cut 7 bases from V and 4 bases from J; bases unmatched to any gene: 7. CDR3: CASKGTSGRYGTGELFF. CDR3 in DNA: TGTGCCAGCAAGGGGACTAGCGGGAGGTACGGCACCGGGGAGCTGTTTTTT.

The chain employs TRBV19 and TRBJ1-1; 11 nucleotides agree with TRBD1. V was clipped by 3 bases and J by 1 base; unmatched bases: 13. Germline-derived CDR1 and CDR2 are LNHDA and SQIVND (reference sequence). The CDR3 spans 19 residues. The CDR3 is CASSILYPGQGVPNTEAFF. The DNA of the CDR3 is TGTGCCAGTAGTATTTTGTACCCGGGACAGGGGGTGCCGAACACTGAAGCTTTCTTT.